These 9 T cell receptor beta chains were sequenced from one sample in a study of blood T cells in healthy people across ages. Then a second PCR, running about 6 to 11 cycles, was carried out with a sample-barcoded 5' primer and a J-beta primer mix. TCRdb analysed the 5' RACE reads with MiXCR anew, one entry per CDR3 protein. The sample carries approximately 900,000 distinct CDR3 sequences, 25% to 30% recorded once. This same sample was also taken into another study, of T cells of mothers and their children.

The specimen sequenced was blood. The receptors shown here come from a woman aged 40 to 49 in good health.

This clonotype showed up just a few times. The rearrangement links TRBV4-3 to TRBJ2-5; 7 positions match TRBD2. With 2 bases clipped from V and 2 bases from J, the junction kept 8 bases outside the gene matches. CDR3 length equals 16 residues. Germline assignment: CDR1 LGHNA and CDR2 YSLEER. The CDR3 here is CASSQQLGGGQETQYF. In DNA form, the CDR3 reads TGCGCCAGCAGCCAACAGCTGGGGGGGGGGCAAGAGACCCAGTACTTC.

The chain's CDR3 is CASSPGTFYEQYF. The CDR3 DNA is TGTGCCAGCAGCCCTGGGACGTTCTACGAGCAGTACTTC. The chain employs TRBV3-1 and TRBJ2-7; TRBD1 or TRBD2 may be the D gene (5 bases each). The CDR3 sequence is 13 residues long. With 4 bases removed from V and 3 bases from J, the gap between germline ends came to 10 bases. The germline V gene has CDR1 LGHDT and CDR2 YNNKEL (reference sequence).

A few counts support this clonotype. V usage is TRBV6-5 and J usage is TRBJ1-1, with unresolved D. From germline, CDR1 is MNHEY and CDR2 SVGAGI. V lost 2 bases and J 0 bases, leaving 7 bases between the germline ends. This CDR3 is built from 14 residues. The CDR3 DNA reads TGTGCCAGCAGTTACAGCGCCCTGAACACTGAAGCTTTCTTT. Translated, it gives CASSYSALNTEAFF.

This rearrangement joins TRBV5-4 to TRBJ2-1, with D possibly TRBD1 on 5 matching bases. Between the trimmed V and J ends, which lost 6 bases and 2 bases, there was a span of 12 bases. CDR1 is SGHNT, CDR2 YYREEE, per germline (reference sequence). CDR3 length equals 14 residues. The DNA of the CDR3 is TGTGCCAGCAACATAGACAGTACCTACAATGAGCAGTTCTTC. This encodes CASNIDSTYNEQFF.

This clonotype was found a few times. V is TRBV29-1 and J is TRBJ1-2; the D is unclear. The CDR3 extends over 13 amino acids. V shed 0 bases and J shed 8 bases, with 13 bases lying between them. Germline V gene lookup returns CDR1 SQVTM and CDR2 ANQGSEA. In nucleotides, the CDR3 is TGCAGCGTTGAAGATCAAGGGAGGACGGGCTACACCTTC. Residues: CSVEDQGRTGYTF.

This chain joins TRBV5-1 and TRBJ2-1; 15 nucleotides line up with TRBD2. The CDR3 runs to 17 residues. V was clipped by 4 bases and J by 8 bases; unmatched bases: 10. From germline, CDR1 is SGHRS and CDR2 YFSETQ. The CDR3 DNA follows: TGCGCCAGCAGCCCTCTAGGACTAGCGGGGGGGCGGGATGAGCAGTTCTTC. This gives the protein CASSPLGLAGGRDEQFF.

This rearrangement joins TRBV7-2 to TRBJ1-1, with D possibly matching TRBD1 (5 bases). CDR1 SGHTA and CDR2 FQGNSA come from the germline V gene. The CDR3 loop spans 15 amino acids. Trimming cost V 4 bases and J 1 base, with 13 bases left between them. The CDR3 spells CASSSSPGRNTEAFF. CDR3 nucleotide sequence: TGTGCCAGCAGCTCCAGCCCAGGGAGGAACACTGAAGCTTTCTTT.

V is TRBV28 and J is TRBJ2-7; perhaps TRBD1 as D (6 bases). The length of the CDR3 is 15 residues. Germline V CDR1 and CDR2: MDHEN, SYDVKM. V lost 8 bases, J lost 2 bases, and 19 bases lay in between. In nucleotides, the CDR3 is TGTGCCAGCGACGCCCACGTAGGGGGTACCTACGAGCAGTACTTC. Protein product: CASDAHVGGTYEQYF.

A note on this clonotype: Given a much more abundant clone one base away, this may be a read error. It is likely a read error, because the conserved phenylalanine at the end of the CDR3 is missing. The chain uses TRBV6-5 and TRBJ2-6; D not certain. This CDR3 is built from 14 residues. Germline-derived CDR1 and CDR2 are MNHEY and SVGAGI. V lost 10 bases to trimming and J lost 2 bases, with 12 bases between them. Here the CDR3 reads CATRSQAGANVLTS. DNA for the CDR3: TGTGCCACCAGGTCTCAAGCTGGGGCCAACGTCCTGACTTCC.